The next 2 T cell receptor beta chains were all read from a single sample in a study of blood T cell repertoires in COVID-19. Sequencing was performed with immunoSEQ multiplex PCR; in TCRdb, only in-frame clones are kept and a portion is missing. Of around 180,000 clones in the sample, roughly 83% were seen once. The sample comprised peripheral blood. All receptors come from a human donor in a cohort sampled during active COVID-19.

In its sample, this clone was seen once. The chain combines TRBV3-1 (or the pseudogene TRBV3-2) with TRBJ1-4; TRBD1 matches at 10 bases. Trimming took 4 bases from V and 8 from J; bases not matched to a gene: 7. Germline V gene data show CDR1 as LGHDT and CDR2 as YNNKEL (reference sequence). This CDR3 is 15 amino acids long. The CDR3 DNA reads TGTGCCAGCAGCCCAAGGGGGACAGGGGAGGAAAAACTGTTTTTT. Its translation: CASSPRGTGEEKLFF.

This clone was seen just once. V usage is TRBV24-1 and J usage is TRBJ2-7, with 8 bases identical to TRBD1. Germline-derived CDR1 and CDR2 are KGHDR and SFDVKD. This CDR3 contains 15 residues. Trimming took 2 bases from V and 2 from J; bases not matched to a gene: 4. The CDR3 bases are TGTGCCACCAGTGATTCGACAGGGGACCCCTACGAGCAGTACTTC. As protein: CATSDSTGDPYEQYF.